This record concerns one TCR beta chain sequence. The sample originates from a study of shared clonotypes between healthy human individuals. Assay: immunoSEQ multiplex PCR; the TCRdb copy retains only in-frame clones and omits some. The table includes about 110,000 clones, just over 65% detected once. Germline loops: CDR1 GTSNPN, CDR2 SVGIG (reference sequence). This CDR3 region has 15 residues. Trimming shortened V by 0 bases and J by 6 bases, and 14 bases separated the two germline ends. The chain employs TRBV30 and TRBJ2-2; D perhaps matches TRBD1 (6 bases). The specimen sequenced was memory CD8+ T cells sorted from blood. Subset denoted: CD45RO+ cells pooled with CCR7-negative TemRA cells. The TCR sequence derives from a woman in her twenties or thirties in good health. CDR3 residues: CAWSVPDSQAGELFF. The CDR3 nucleotides are TGTGCCTGGAGTGTACCGGACAGTCAAGCCGGGGAGCTGTTTTTT.